The clone carrying this TCR beta chain was seen just once. Participants' own reports of clinical history determined their cohort assignment. This sample stems from a study of blood T cell repertoires in COVID-19. Study in general: There were acute and convalescent COVID-19 samples, and they came from the United States, Italy and Spain. T cells, B-cell-depleted T cells, or PBMCs supplied cDNA or gDNA.

Source study methods: Using reference gene primer amplification, nucleated cell counts were estimated. Clones were read by immunoSEQ multiplex PCR, and TCRdb kept only the in-frame ones, dropping some. V, J and clone size are taken as reported in that table, and D and trimming were inferred from the DNA itself. This table holds 250,000 to 350,000 clones, approximately 90% found once. Sequencing was performed on PBMCs or T cells enriched from blood (not recorded which). The sequence came from a woman in her 30s who had recovered from COVID-19.

CDR3 DNA: TGCGCCAGCAGCCCCGGGAGAAACACCATATATTTT. It translates to CASSPGRNTIYF. The chain joins TRBV5-1 to TRBJ1-3; D gene uncertain. Germline CDR1 is SGHRS and CDR2 is YFSETQ. The length of the CDR3 is 12 residues. V was pared by 4 bases and J by 5 bases, with 7 bases between.